This T cell receptor beta chain was recorded in a study of blood T cell repertoires in COVID-19. Study-wide context: Acute-phase and convalescent COVID-19 samples originated in the United States, Italy and Spain. Sources were T cells, B-cell-depleted T cells, or PBMCs; the material itself was cDNA or gDNA.

This clone appeared a single time. V lost 3 bases and J 7 bases, leaving 12 bases between the germline ends. CDR1 is GTSNPN and CDR2 is SVGIG in the germline V gene (reference sequence). This CDR3 region has 13 residues. The repertoire was sequenced with immunoSEQ multiplex PCR; TCRdb's copy has only in-frame clones and lacks some. The sample records 250,000 or so clones, roughly 87% being singletons. The sequenced material came from peripheral blood. V is TRBV30 and J is TRBJ1-4, with D perhaps TRBD1 (5 bases). The clonotype was recovered from a woman aged 35 to 49 who had recovered from COVID-19. The CDR3 is CAWSRAFGEKLFF. The CDR3 bases are TGTGCCTGGAGCAGGGCCTTTGGTGAAAAACTGTTTTTT.